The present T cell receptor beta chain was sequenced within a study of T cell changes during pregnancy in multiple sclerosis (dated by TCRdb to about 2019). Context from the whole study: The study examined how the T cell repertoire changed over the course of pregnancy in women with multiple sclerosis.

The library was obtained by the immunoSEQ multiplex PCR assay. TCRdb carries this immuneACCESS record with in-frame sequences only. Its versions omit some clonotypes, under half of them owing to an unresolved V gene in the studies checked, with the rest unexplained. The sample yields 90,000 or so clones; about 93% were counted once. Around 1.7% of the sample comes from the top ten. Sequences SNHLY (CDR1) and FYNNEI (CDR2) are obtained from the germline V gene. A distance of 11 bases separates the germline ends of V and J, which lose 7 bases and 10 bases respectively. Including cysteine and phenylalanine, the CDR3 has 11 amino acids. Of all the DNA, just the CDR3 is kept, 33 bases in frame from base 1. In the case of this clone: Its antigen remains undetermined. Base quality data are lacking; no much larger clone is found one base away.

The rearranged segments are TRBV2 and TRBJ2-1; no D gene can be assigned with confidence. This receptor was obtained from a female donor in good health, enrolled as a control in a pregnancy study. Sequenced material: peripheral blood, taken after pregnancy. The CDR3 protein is CASTLNGEQFF. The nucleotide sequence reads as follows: TGTGCCAGCACCCTGAACGGGGAGCAGTTCTTC. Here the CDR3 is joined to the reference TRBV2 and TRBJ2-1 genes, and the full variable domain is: EPEVTQTPSHQVTQMGQEVILRCVPISNHLYFYWYRQILGQKVEFLVSFYNNEISEKSEIFDDQFSVERPDGSNFTLKIRSTKLEDSAMYFCASTLNGEQFFGPGTRLTVL.